This TCR beta chain is drawn from a study of blood T cell repertoires in COVID-19. The assay was immunoSEQ multiplex PCR, and TCRdb's table has in-frame clones only and misses some. Of about 49,000 clones in the sample, approximately 80% were seen once. This CDR3 has 16 amino acids. The V gene's germline CDR1 is SGHDN and CDR2 FVKESK. Trimming cost V 1 base and J 0 bases, with 12 bases left between them. Source material: peripheral blood. This clonotype originated in an older man with active or convalescent COVID-19. The gene calls are TRBV14 and TRBJ1-1, with D possibly being TRBD1 (5 bases). Written as DNA, the CDR3 is TGTGCCAGCAGCCAAGCAGACAGCTGGATGAACACTGAAGCTTTCTTT. Protein product: CASSQADSWMNTEAFF.